A single sample is the source of the 3 T cell receptor beta chains below, sequenced in a study of identical twins. MiXCR was run by TCRdb on the 5' RACE reads, yielding one entry per CDR3 protein. The table lists 1.5 million to 2 million distinct CDR3 sequences, 32% of them singletons, with under 0.35% in the top ten. The specimen was cord blood. The receptors were gathered from a newborn girl in good health.

The table lists this clonotype with many counts. V gene TRBV12-3 or TRBV12-4 combines with J gene TRBJ1-2, with D unclear. The CDR3 runs 12 residues. V was clipped by 4 bases and J by 3 bases, with 6 bases between them. The CDR3 protein is CASSSVDYGYTF. DNA for the CDR3: TGTGCCAGCAGTTCGGTTGACTATGGCTACACCTTC.

This clonotype was detected a few times. This rearrangement joins TRBV28 to TRBJ1-2; 7 bases line up with TRBD1. This CDR3 has 15 residues. The germline V gene has CDR1 MDHEN and CDR2 SYDVKM. The V segment lost 2 bases and the J segment 1 base; nucleotides outside the gene matches: 4. The CDR3 DNA follows: TGTGCCAGCAGTTTAAGGCCAGGGGGTAACTATGGCTACACCTTC. Translated: CASSLRPGGNYGYTF.

There are a few counts of this clonotype. The V gene is TRBV4-2, the J gene TRBJ1-2; tentative D call: TRBD1 (5 bases). CDR1 is LGHNA, CDR2 YNFKEQ, per germline. The CDR3 consists of 17 residues. With 2 bases removed from V and 3 bases from J, the gap between germline ends came to 19 bases. CDR3: CASSQRTNRDRDYGYTF. In DNA, the CDR3 is TGTGCCAGCAGCCAAAGGACAAATCGAGACAGAGACTATGGCTACACCTTC.